What follows are 12 T cell receptor beta chains derived from one specimen sequenced in a study of PD-1 blockade in classical Hodgkin lymphoma. Clones were read by immunoSEQ multiplex PCR, and TCRdb kept only the in-frame ones, dropping some. The table lists 25,000 to 35,000 clones, approximately 68% of them singletons. Noted time point: cycle 4 day 1 (C4D1), after less than 7 weeks of nivolumab. Each patient relapsed following autologous stem cell transplantation, and prior brentuximab vedotin exposure differed. The sequenced sample was peripheral blood mononuclear cells (PBMCs), obtained before the fourth cycle of nivolumab. Receptors originate from a human donor with classical Hodgkin lymphoma.

The chain joins TRBV29-1 to TRBJ2-7, with 11 positions matching TRBD2. The CDR3 is made up of 14 amino acids. V was clipped by 3 bases and J by 4 bases; unmatched bases: 5. Germline V gene sequence: CDR1 SQVTM, CDR2 ANQGSEA. The CDR3 DNA is TGCAGCGTTGATGGGACTAGCGGAGAATACGAGCAGTACTTC. This sequence encodes CSVDGTSGEYEQYF.

The table lists this clone with a count of one. The same CDR3 also results from other DNA sequences found in this sample. The chain combines TRBV5-1 with TRBJ2-2; D is unresolved. Germline CDR1 and CDR2: SGHRS and YFSETQ. This CDR3 spans 14 amino acids. Deletions cut 2 bases from V and 0 bases from J, with 5 bases between. In DNA form, the CDR3 reads TGCGCCAGCAGCTTAGGTCCGAACACCGGGGAGCTGTTTTTT. It translates to CASSLGPNTGELFF.

V usage is TRBV10-2 and J usage is TRBJ1-2; no reliable D call. The V end lost 0 bases, the J end lost 5 bases, and 10 bases lay between the germline ends. The CDR3 totals 14 residues. Germline CDR1 is WSHSY and CDR2 is SAAADI. CDR3 in DNA: TGCGCCAGCAGTGAGTCGTTCCAGAGTTATGGCTACACCTTC. Protein sequence: CASSESFQSYGYTF.

The genes are TRBV6-1 and TRBJ1-2; D is undetermined. The CDR3 is made up of 15 amino acids. V shed 8 bases and J shed 2 bases, with 18 bases lying between them. Germline V lookup: CDR1 MNHNS, CDR2 SASEGT. CDR3 coding DNA: TGTGCCAGCGCTCCTCTCTATTCAAACAACTATGGCTACACCTTC. This gives the protein CASAPLYSNNYGYTF.

The chain recombines TRBV7-9 with TRBJ2-1; 8 bases line up with TRBD2. The CDR3 loop spans 15 amino acids. The V segment lost 3 bases and the J segment 5 bases; nucleotides outside the gene matches: 6. CDR1 SEHNR and CDR2 FQNEAQ come from the germline V gene (reference sequence). In DNA, the CDR3 is TGTGCCAGCAGCTTCCGGGAGGGTCGGAACAATGAGCAGTTCTTC. Translating it yields CASSFREGRNNEQFF.

The rearrangement links TRBV2 to TRBJ2-1; D possibly matches TRBD1 or TRBD2 (6 bases each). V was shortened by 7 bases and J by 5 bases, with 15 bases between the two germline ends. Germline-derived CDR1 and CDR2 are SNHLY and FYNNEI. The CDR3 consists of 14 residues. The CDR3 DNA sequence: TGTGCCAGCAAGGGTACGGGGGCGAACAATGAGCAGTTCTTC. It encodes CASKGTGANNEQFF.

The chain is built from TRBV7-9 and TRBJ2-4; 7 nucleotides align to TRBD1. V was pared by 5 bases and J by 11 bases, with 3 bases of the junction left unmatched. Germline loops: CDR1 SEHNR, CDR2 FQNEAQ (reference sequence). CDR3 length: 11 residues. CDR3 DNA: TGTGCCAGCAGCCCAGGGGGATTTCAGTACTTC. Its protein is CASSPGGFQYF.

The genes are TRBV6-5 and TRBJ2-5; no definite D call. V lost 3 bases and J 5 bases, leaving 4 bases between the germline ends. The CDR3 runs to 11 residues. From germline, CDR1 is MNHEY and CDR2 SVGAGI. The CDR3 region is CASSYGETQYF. CDR3 coding DNA: TGTGCCAGCAGTTATGGTGAGACCCAGTACTTC.

Here the CDR3 reads CASSLLAGPEINEQFF. Here the CDR3 DNA reads TGTGCCAGCAGCTTGCTAGCGGGGCCGGAGATCAATGAGCAGTTCTTC. The chain has TRBV7-8 and TRBJ2-1; 9 bases align to TRBD2. The ends lost 3 bases at V and 6 bases at J; junction bases unmatched: 9. Germline lookup yields CDR1 SGHVS and CDR2 FQNEAQ. This CDR3 contains 16 residues.

In its sample, this clone is medium-sized (0.01 to 0.1%). One end of the junction does not line up with germline, which may come from a read error. The V and J genes are TRBV5-5 and TRBJ1-2; weak D call: TRBD1 (5 bases). This CDR3 has 13 residues. Germline V lookup: CDR1 SGHKS, CDR2 YYEKEE (reference sequence). The CDR3 is CASSLDLNRQGLF. The CDR3, as DNA: TGTGCCAGCAGCTTGGATCTCAATAGGCAGGGCCTTTTC.

V gene TRBV28 combines with J gene TRBJ1-2; D call uncertain. V shed 5 bases and J shed 4 bases, with 2 bases lying between them. This CDR3 spans 10 amino acids. CDR1 MDHEN and CDR2 SYDVKM come from the germline V gene. CDR3 sequence (DNA): TGTGCCAGCAGTGGCTATGGCTACACCTTC. Translation: CASSGYGYTF.

In this sample, this clone turned up a few times. The chain links TRBV28 to TRBJ1-5, with a weak D call TRBD1 (6 bases). This CDR3 is 14 amino acids long. V dropped 2 bases and J dropped 2 bases, with 7 bases sitting between them. Germline V lookup: CDR1 MDHEN, CDR2 SYDVKM. Here the CDR3 reads CASSLAGGNQPQHF. The CDR3 DNA follows: TGTGCCAGCAGTTTAGCAGGGGGCAATCAGCCCCAGCATTTT.